These T cell receptor beta chains were read from a single sample in a study of shared clonotypes between healthy human individuals. Clones were read by immunoSEQ multiplex PCR, and TCRdb kept only the in-frame ones, dropping some. The repertoire holds under 600,000 clones, with about 75% as singletons. The sample comprised PBMCs. These receptors came from a woman aged 40 to 50 in good health. Some clones in this sample may be carry-over from other donors' samples. The CDR3 runs from the conserved cysteine through the conserved F or W. Fields, in order: D gene, J gene, clone size, V gene, CDR3 DNA, CDR3 protein. A D gene is named only where the DNA matches it firmly. Where a row states a size, it is once, few, many or the class of an expanded clone; other rows omit it.

D gene: NA
J gene: TRBJ1-1
clone size: NA
V gene: TRBV5-1
CDR3 DNA: TGCGCCAGCAGCTTTCAGGGGAGCGGCACTGAAGCTTTCTTT
CDR3 protein: CASSFQGSGTEAFF

D gene: TRBD2
J gene: TRBJ2-6
clone size: many
V gene: TRBV4-2
CDR3 DNA: TGTGCCAGCAGCCAAGATGCGGGGGTAGCTGGGGCCAACGTCCTGACTTTC
CDR3 protein: CASSQDAGVAGANVLTF

D gene: TRBD1
J gene: TRBJ2-4
clone size: NA
V gene: TRBV5-4
CDR3 DNA: TGTGCCAGCAGCCCTCGGCAGGGGGCGTCCAAAAACATTCAGTACTTC
CDR3 protein: CASSPRQGASKNIQYF

D gene: NA
J gene: TRBJ2-7
clone size: NA
V gene: TRBV5-4
CDR3 DNA: TGTGCCAGCAGCTTGGGAAAGGTTCCCTACAAGCAGTACTTC
CDR3 protein: CASSLGKVPYKQYF

D gene: NA
J gene: TRBJ2-7
clone size: once
V gene: TRBV19
CDR3 DNA: TGTGCCAGTAGTATTAGGTCAGGGCAGTCCTACGAGCAGTACTTC
CDR3 protein: CASSIRSGQSYEQYF

D gene: NA
J gene: TRBJ2-5
clone size: once
V gene: TRBV7-6
CDR3 DNA: TGTGCCAGCAGCCTCCTCCTTGGGGCAGAGACCCAGTACTTC
CDR3 protein: CASSLLLGAETQYF

D gene: NA
J gene: TRBJ2-7
clone size: NA
V gene: TRBV6-6
CDR3 DNA: TGTGCCAGCAGTTACCGGTCGGCAGGGTCCTACGAGCAGTACTTC
CDR3 protein: CASSYRSAGSYEQYF

D gene: NA
J gene: TRBJ2-7
clone size: once
V gene: TRBV6-1
CDR3 DNA: TGTGCCACACGCAGGGGTTCCTACGAGCAGTACTTC
CDR3 protein: CATRRGSYEQYF

D gene: NA
J gene: TRBJ2-6
clone size: NA
V gene: TRBV5-3
CDR3 DNA: TGTGCCAGAAGGCACAGGGACCTCTCTGGGGCCAACGTCCTGACTTTC
CDR3 protein: CARRHRDLSGANVLTF

D gene: NA
J gene: TRBJ2-7
clone size: NA
V gene: TRBV20-1
CDR3 DNA: TGCAGTGCTGGACTCCCCTACGAGCAGTACTTC
CDR3 protein: CSAGLPYEQYF

D gene: NA
J gene: TRBJ2-7
clone size: NA
V gene: TRBV5-1
CDR3 DNA: TGCGCCAGCAGCTTGACCGGGACAACCTACGAGCAGTACTTC
CDR3 protein: CASSLTGTTYEQYF

D gene: NA
J gene: TRBJ2-3
clone size: NA
V gene: TRBV7-6
CDR3 DNA: TGTGCCAGCAGCCCCGAGCCTATCACAGATACGCAGTATTTT
CDR3 protein: CASSPEPITDTQYF